A selection of T cell receptor beta chains follows, all from one sample in a study of blood T cell repertoires in COVID-19. Here immunoSEQ multiplex PCR was the method, and the copy in TCRdb shows in-frame clones only, minus some. This sample has about 160,000 clones, with about 90% found just once. The sequenced sample consisted of peripheral blood. All receptors come from a man between 25 and 39 years old with COVID-19, enrolled during active disease. Both conserved end residues are part of each CDR3. The order of the fields is J gene, D gene, V gene, clone size, CDR3 DNA, CDR3 protein. A D gene is named only where the DNA matches it firmly. The size field is filled for only some rows; it gives once, few, many or a size class.

TRBJ2-5 | TRBD2 | TRBV9 | once | TGTGCCAGCAGCCCCCTTGGACTAGGAGGAGGACAAGAGACCCAGTACTTC | CASSPLGLGGGQETQYF
TRBJ2-1 | TRBD2 | TRBV7-2 | NA | TGTGCCAGCAGGTATCCCTGGGGAGGGCCTGGTAATGAGCAGTTCTTC | CASRYPWGGPGNEQFF
TRBJ2-2 | NA | TRBV9 | NA | TGTGCCACGCGGGATGACCCGAACACCGGGGAGCTGTTTTTT | CATRDDPNTGELFF
TRBJ1-4 | NA | TRBV7-9 | NA | TGTGCCAGCAGCCGTAATGAAAAACTGTTTTTT | CASSRNEKLFF
TRBJ2-4 | TRBD2 | TRBV27 | NA | TGTGCCAGCAGTTTAGCCCCGGGGGGATCCAGGGACATTCAGTACTTC | CASSLAPGGSRDIQYF
TRBJ2-2 | NA | TRBV7-3 | NA | TGTGCCAGCAGCTTCCATGGACAAAACACCGGGGAGCTGTTTTTT | CASSFHGQNTGELFF
TRBJ2-2 | TRBD2 | TRBV9 | few | TGTGCCAGCAGCGTATATGAACTAGCGGTCGAGGGTGGGGAGCTGTTTTTT | CASSVYELAVEGGELFF
TRBJ2-7 | NA | TRBV14 | NA | TGTGCCAGCAGCCAAGATTCCACTTACAGGGACGAGCAGTACTTC | CASSQDSTYRDEQYF
TRBJ2-1 | TRBD1 | TRBV20-1 | NA | TGCAGTTCGGGACAGACCGATGAGCAGTTCTTC | CSSGQTDEQFF
TRBJ2-1 | TRBD2 | TRBV14 | NA | TGTGCCAGCAGCCAAGGCGGGAATGCGGGAGGGCTTCCCTACAATGAGCAGTTCTTC | CASSQGGNAGGLPYNEQFF
TRBJ2-7 | TRBD1 | TRBV4-1 | NA | TGCGCCAGCAGCCCCTCGTCGGACAGGACCCCCTACGAGCAGTACTTC | CASSPSSDRTPYEQYF
TRBJ1-6 | NA | TRBV7-9 | NA | TGTGCCAGCAGCTCATTACAGGGAACGAATTCACCCCTCCACTTT | CASSSLQGTNSPLHF
TRBJ1-1 | NA | TRBV20-1 | NA | TGCAGTGCTAAAGGACAGACTGAAGCTTTCTTT | CSAKGQTEAFF
TRBJ1-2 | TRBD1 | TRBV6-5 | NA | TGTGCCAGCAGTCCCGGACAGGGCGGCGGCTACACCTTC | CASSPGQGGGYTF
TRBJ2-5 | NA | TRBV7-9 | NA | TGTGCCAGCAGCGAGCAAGAGACCCAGTACTTC | CASSEQETQYF
TRBJ2-4 | NA | TRBV12-5 | NA | TGTGCTAGTGGTTTGGTATCAAAGGAGGGGGGGGAGCAGGACATTCAGTACTTC | CASGLVSKEGGEQDIQYF
TRBJ1-6 | NA | TRBV5-1 | NA | TGCGCCAGCAGCTTGCTGGAGTTGGATAATTCACCCCTCCACTTT | CASSLLELDNSPLHF
TRBJ2-1 | NA | TRBV6-2/TRBV6-3 | NA | TGTGCCAGCAGTTACTCGATCTATCAGGCAGGGAATACGAATGAGCAGTTCTTC | CASSYSIYQAGNTNEQFF